The entry that follows covers one TCR beta chain sequence. Its target is not known. These data are taken from a study of cytomegalovirus exposure and HLA in healthy donors. The PCR was carried out with 60 Vbeta primers and 13 Jbeta primers. Sequencing was performed with immunoSEQ multiplex PCR; in TCRdb, only in-frame clones are kept and a portion is missing. The table includes some 100,000 clones, 70% to 85% detected once. Study-wide findings and caveats: Investigators reported 150 to 200 TCR beta chains as tied to cytomegalovirus. About 90% or about 30% of the time was how often most TCR beta V segments were productive, according to an earlier analysis.

CDR1 SGHDT and CDR2 YYEEEE come from the germline V gene. The CDR3 is 14 amino acids. Trimming removed 0 bases from V and 3 bases from J, with 8 bases in between. The chain couples TRBV5-6 to TRBJ2-3, with D tentatively TRBD2 (5 bases). Sequenced: PBMCs. This TCR derives from a woman aged 45-60 years in good health and CMV-seropositive. CDR3 nucleotide sequence: TGTGCCAGCAGCTTGGGGGGAGTGACAGATACGCAGTATTTT. Translating it yields CASSLGGVTDTQYF.